The 25 T cell receptor beta chains below come from one sample, sequenced in a study of blood T cell repertoires in COVID-19. The table came from immunoSEQ multiplex PCR; TCRdb's copy has only in-frame clones and leaves some out. The profile covers hundreds of thousands of clones, with around 89% appearing a single time and approximately 4.5% taken by the ten largest. The sequencing input was peripheral blood. These receptors were taken from a woman aged 25 to 45 with acute or convalescent COVID-19.

The chain carries TRBV9 and TRBJ2-5, with 7 bases aligning to TRBD2. After removal of 2 bases from V and 5 bases from J, the junction contained 6 bases not matched to a gene. CDR1 is SGDLS, CDR2 YYNGEE, per germline. This CDR3 contains 14 residues. As DNA, the CDR3 is TGTGCCAGCAGCGTTTGGGGGGGTCCGGAGACCCAGTACTTC. The encoded protein is CASSVWGGPETQYF.

As to this clone: Germline is not matched at one junction end, which may reflect a read error. The J gene is TRBJ1-1, the V gene TRBV30; D might be TRBD1 (6 bases). This CDR3 contains 12 residues. The germline gives CDR1 GTSNPN, CDR2 SVGIG (reference sequence). The CDR3 DNA reads as TGTGCCTGGAGTGACCGGGACACACCAACATCTTTT. Residues: CAWSDRDTPTSF.

This sequence joins TRBV30 and TRBJ2-1; no clear D gene. V dropped 0 bases and J dropped 10 bases, with 13 bases sitting between them. The CDR3 is 13 residues long. Germline CDR1 reads GTSNPN; CDR2 reads SVGIG (reference sequence). CDR3 in amino acids: CAWSVRDLWEQFF. In DNA, the CDR3 is TGTGCCTGGAGTGTACGCGATTTATGGGAGCAGTTCTTC.

The chain carries TRBV3-1 (or the pseudogene TRBV3-2) and TRBJ2-2, with 8 bases fitting TRBD1. The germline gives CDR1 LGHDT, CDR2 YNNKEL (reference sequence). CDR3 size: 14 residues. Trimming took 4 bases from V and 7 from J; bases not matched to a gene: 5. CDR3 DNA: TGTGCCAGCAGCCGGTCAGGGGGCAGCGGGGAGCTGTTTTTT. Translation gives CASSRSGGSGELFF.

CDR3 sequence reads: CASSLTSGGNEQFF. As DNA, the CDR3 is TGTGCCAGCAGCTTGACTAGCGGGGGGAATGAGCAGTTCTTC. The chain links TRBV5-5 to TRBJ2-1; 12 positions agree with TRBD2. The junction had 0 bases not matched to a gene; V was cut back by 1 base and J by 7 bases. From germline, CDR1 is SGHKS and CDR2 YYEKEE (reference sequence). There are 14 residues in the CDR3.

This clone was counted between two and nine times. V is TRBV12-5 and J is TRBJ1-1, with D maybe TRBD1 (5 bases). The CDR3 has 11 amino acids. CDR1 is LGHNT, CDR2 FRNRAP, per germline. V lost 3 bases to trimming and J lost 8 bases, with 7 bases between them. The CDR3 is CASGLDREAFF. The CDR3 DNA is TGTGCTAGTGGTTTAGACAGAGAAGCTTTCTTT. The full variable domain, with the rest looked up from reference TRBV12-5 and TRBJ1-1, is DARVTQTPRHKVTEMGQEVTMRCQPILGHNTVFWYRQTMMQGLELLAYFRNRAPLDDSGMPKDRFSAEMPDATLATLKIQPSEPRDSAVYFCASGLDREAFFGQGTRLTVV.

Concerning this clone: Its ends do not fully match the called genes, so a read error is possible. This chain uses TRBV9 with TRBJ2-2; 7 bases are shared with TRBD2. This CDR3 spans 15 amino acids. CDR1 SGDLS and CDR2 YYNGEE come from the germline V gene. Here the CDR3 reads CVSSASGRDTGELFF. CDR3 DNA sequence: TGTGTCAGCAGCGCCTCGGGGAGGGACACCGGGGAGCTGTTTTTT.

The genes are TRBV5-1 and TRBJ2-4; a weak D match, TRBD2 (6 bases). The V and J ends lost 9 bases and 0 bases respectively, with 16 bases between them. The CDR3 consists of 15 residues. Germline CDR1 SGHRS, CDR2 YFSETQ. The chain's CDR3 is CATKWRGLAKNIQYF. CDR3 bases: TGCGCCACCAAGTGGAGGGGTCTAGCCAAAAACATTCAGTACTTC.

The chain combines TRBV10-2 with TRBJ2-2, with 9 bases lining up with TRBD2. Germline V lookup: CDR1 WSHSY, CDR2 SAAADI. The trim removed 3 bases at V and 6 bases at J, leaving 8 bases unmatched. The CDR3 extends over 16 amino acids. CDR3 DNA sequence: TGCGCCAGCAGTGATGGGCTAGCGGGGATATCCGGGGAGCTGTTTTTT. It yields the protein CASSDGLAGISGELFF.

The CDR3 DNA follows: TGCAGTGCTAGTAGACAGCCCTATGGCTACACCTTC. Translated: CSASRQPYGYTF. The genes are TRBV20-1 and TRBJ1-2, with D possibly matching TRBD1 (5 bases). The CDR3 loop spans 12 amino acids. Trimming stripped 3 bases from V and 4 bases from J, with 9 bases between. Germline V gene sequence: CDR1 DFQATT, CDR2 SNEGSKA (reference sequence).

V usage is TRBV14 and J usage is TRBJ1-6; D perhaps matches TRBD1 (5 bases). The V gene's germline CDR1 is SGHDN and CDR2 FVKESK. V lost 5 bases and J lost 3, with 8 bases in between. This CDR3 contains 14 residues. CDR3 DNA: TGTGCCAGCAGCGCAGGGAACTATAATTCACCCCTCCACTTT. Protein product: CASSAGNYNSPLHF.

This chain connects TRBV9 to TRBJ1-4, with D tentatively TRBD1 (6 bases). Germline CDR1 SGDLS, CDR2 YYNGEE. This CDR3 has 17 residues. Trimming cost V 3 bases and J 6 bases, with 21 bases left between them. The CDR3 is CASSAHLGGALDEKLFF. The CDR3 coding sequence is TGTGCCAGCAGCGCCCATCTAGGGGGGGCTTTGGATGAAAAACTGTTTTTT.

The chain is built from TRBV12-3 or TRBV12-4 and TRBJ1-2; 8 bases are a match to TRBD1. V lost 3 bases to trimming and J lost 7 bases; unmatched junction nucleotides: 4. CDR3 length: 13 amino acids. CDR3 DNA: TGTGCCAGCAGTTTTGACAGGGGAGGTGGCTACACCTTC. Translated, it gives CASSFDRGGGYTF.

This chain links TRBV7-9 with TRBJ2-5; 13 bases fit TRBD2. Germline-derived CDR1 and CDR2 are SEHNR and FQNEAQ (reference sequence). The J segment lost 6 bases and the V segment lost 5 bases, leaving 15 bases of the junction unmatched. This CDR3 is built from 18 residues. CDR3 in amino acids: CASSRTSGGEKMIQTQYF. The CDR3 coding sequence is TGTGCCAGCAGCAGAACTAGCGGGGGGGAAAAAATGATTCAGACCCAGTACTTC. Full variable domain (rest looked up from reference TRBV7-9 and TRBJ2-5): DTGVSQNPRHKITKRGQNVTFRCDPISEHNRLYWYRQTLGQGPEFLTYFQNEAQLEKSRLLSDRFSAERPKGSFSTLEIQRTEQGDSAMYLCASSRTSGGEKMIQTQYFGPGTRLLVL.

This chain connects TRBV7-3 to TRBJ2-2; D not certain. V lost 3 bases and J lost 3, with 8 bases in between. Germline V gene data show CDR1 as SGHTA and CDR2 as FQGTGA. The CDR3 runs to 14 residues. The CDR3 DNA is TGTGCCAGCAGCTTTGGGCCCGACACCGGGGAGCTGTTTTTT. It specifies CASSFGPDTGELFF.

J is TRBJ2-2 and V is TRBV9, with D unresolved. CDR3 size: 14 residues. Between the trimmed V and J ends, which lost 0 bases and 1 base, there was a span of 4 bases. Germline lookup yields CDR1 SGDLS and CDR2 YYNGEE. The CDR3 sequence is CASSVAGNTGELFF. DNA of the CDR3: TGTGCCAGCAGCGTAGCGGGGAACACCGGGGAGCTGTTTTTT.

The chain uses TRBV19 and TRBJ1-1; D ambiguous. The CDR3 contains 12 residues. Deletions cut 11 bases from V and 2 bases from J, with 12 bases between. From germline, CDR1 is LNHDA and CDR2 SQIVND (reference sequence). CDR3 bases: TGTGCCTCGGGATCCTTTAACACTGAAGCTTTCTTT. Translating it yields CASGSFNTEAFF. The full variable domain, its missing parts supplied by reference TRBV19 and TRBJ1-1, is DGGITQSPKYLFRKEGQNVTLSCEQNLNHDAMYWYRQDPGQGLRLIYYSQIVNDFQKGDIAEGYSVSREKKESFPLTVTSAQKNPTAFYLCASGSFNTEAFFGQGTRLTVV.

The V call is TRBV7-8, the J call TRBJ1-2; 7 nucleotides align to TRBD1. The CDR3 sequence is 14 residues long. The ends lost 8 bases at V and 2 bases at J; junction bases unmatched: 8. CDR1 is SGHVS, CDR2 FQNEAQ, per germline. The CDR3 DNA is TGTGCCAGCGGGGACAGATTCGAGAACTATGGCTACACCTTC. This encodes CASGDRFENYGYTF.

The genes are TRBV4-1 and TRBJ2-7; no definite D call. This CDR3 contains 14 residues. Trimming took 2 bases from V and 0 from J, leaving 8 bases between them. Germline loops: CDR1 MGHRA, CDR2 YSYEKL. CDR3 sequence reads: CASSQFHSSYEQYF. The CDR3 DNA reads TGCGCCAGCAGCCAATTCCACTCCTCCTACGAGCAGTACTTC.

V gene TRBV5-1 combines with J gene TRBJ2-3; 9 nucleotides align to TRBD2. Germline-derived CDR1 and CDR2 are SGHRS and YFSETQ. V gave up 0 bases and J gave up 2 bases; unmatched junction bases: 7. This CDR3 has 17 amino acids. CDR3 in DNA: TGCGCCAGCAGCTTGGGGTATAGCGGGGGTCCCACAGATACGCAGTATTTT. This codes for CASSLGYSGGPTDTQYF.

The chain couples TRBV6-6 to TRBJ2-3, with unresolved D. Germline values: CDR1 MNHNY, CDR2 SVGAGI (reference sequence). The CDR3 covers 12 residues. The V end lost 2 bases, the J end lost 6 bases, and 6 bases lay between the germline ends. This CDR3 is CASSYLQDTQYF. DNA for the CDR3: TGTGCCAGCAGTTACCTGCAGGATACGCAGTATTTT.

J is TRBJ2-7 and V is TRBV7-9; 7 bases agree with TRBD1. V gave up 1 base and J gave up 0 bases; unmatched junction bases: 6. Germline CDR1 and CDR2: SEHNR and FQNEAQ (reference sequence). CDR3 length equals 16 residues. This CDR3 is CASSLELGTASYEQYF. CDR3 nucleotide sequence: TGTGCCAGCAGCTTAGAGCTAGGGACAGCCTCCTACGAGCAGTACTTC.

The rearrangement uses TRBV10-3 and TRBJ1-2, with 7 bases aligning to TRBD1. The CDR3 has 11 residues. Germline V gives CDR1 ENHRY, CDR2 SYGVKD. J gave up 9 bases and V 11 bases, and 9 bases lay outside the gene matches. CDR3 in amino acids: CAAGTAGRYTF. DNA for the CDR3: TGTGCCGCCGGGACAGCGGGTCGCTACACCTTC.

The J gene is TRBJ1-6, the V gene TRBV28; 11 bases align to TRBD1. This CDR3 is built from 15 residues. J gave up 11 bases and V 2 bases, and 5 bases lay outside the gene matches. The germline V gene encodes CDR1 MDHEN and CDR2 SYDVKM. CDR3 DNA: TGTGCCAGCAGTTTAGGGGGACAGGGGGTCACACCCCTCCACTTT. Its translation is CASSLGGQGVTPLHF. The full variable domain, rest sourced from reference TRBV28 and TRBJ1-6, is DVKVTQSSRYLVKRTGEKVFLECVQDMDHENMFWYRQDPGLGLRLIYFSYDVKMKEKGDIPEGYSVSREKKERFSLILESASTNQTSMYLCASSLGGQGVTPLHFGNGTRLTVT.

The V call is TRBV19, the J call TRBJ1-5; unclear D gene. Trimming pared 3 bases from V and 2 bases from J, leaving 17 bases between. CDR3 size: 17 residues. Germline V gene lookup returns CDR1 LNHDA and CDR2 SQIVND (reference sequence). In nucleotides, the CDR3 is TGTGCCAGTAGTATTCTCCCGGGGAACTTTGGCAATCAGCCCCAGCATTTT. It specifies CASSILPGNFGNQPQHF.